The clone carrying this T cell receptor (beta chain) came up once. This sample is drawn from a study of blood T cell repertoires in COVID-19. TCRdb's copy holds only in-frame clones and misses some; the assay was immunoSEQ multiplex PCR. The sample holds 55,000 or so clones, 87% seen once. This receptor was taken from a middle-aged man with COVID-19, enrolled during active disease. Sequencing was carried out using peripheral blood.

This CDR3 is CASSLGSVETQYF. The CDR3 bases are TGTGCCAGCAGCTTAGGCTCGGTTGAGACCCAGTACTTC. The chain uses TRBV7-2 and TRBJ2-5; D is undetermined. This CDR3 comprises 13 residues. The V gene lost 1 base and the J gene lost 5 bases, with 8 bases spanning the gap. CDR1 SGHTA and CDR2 FQGNSA come from the germline V gene.